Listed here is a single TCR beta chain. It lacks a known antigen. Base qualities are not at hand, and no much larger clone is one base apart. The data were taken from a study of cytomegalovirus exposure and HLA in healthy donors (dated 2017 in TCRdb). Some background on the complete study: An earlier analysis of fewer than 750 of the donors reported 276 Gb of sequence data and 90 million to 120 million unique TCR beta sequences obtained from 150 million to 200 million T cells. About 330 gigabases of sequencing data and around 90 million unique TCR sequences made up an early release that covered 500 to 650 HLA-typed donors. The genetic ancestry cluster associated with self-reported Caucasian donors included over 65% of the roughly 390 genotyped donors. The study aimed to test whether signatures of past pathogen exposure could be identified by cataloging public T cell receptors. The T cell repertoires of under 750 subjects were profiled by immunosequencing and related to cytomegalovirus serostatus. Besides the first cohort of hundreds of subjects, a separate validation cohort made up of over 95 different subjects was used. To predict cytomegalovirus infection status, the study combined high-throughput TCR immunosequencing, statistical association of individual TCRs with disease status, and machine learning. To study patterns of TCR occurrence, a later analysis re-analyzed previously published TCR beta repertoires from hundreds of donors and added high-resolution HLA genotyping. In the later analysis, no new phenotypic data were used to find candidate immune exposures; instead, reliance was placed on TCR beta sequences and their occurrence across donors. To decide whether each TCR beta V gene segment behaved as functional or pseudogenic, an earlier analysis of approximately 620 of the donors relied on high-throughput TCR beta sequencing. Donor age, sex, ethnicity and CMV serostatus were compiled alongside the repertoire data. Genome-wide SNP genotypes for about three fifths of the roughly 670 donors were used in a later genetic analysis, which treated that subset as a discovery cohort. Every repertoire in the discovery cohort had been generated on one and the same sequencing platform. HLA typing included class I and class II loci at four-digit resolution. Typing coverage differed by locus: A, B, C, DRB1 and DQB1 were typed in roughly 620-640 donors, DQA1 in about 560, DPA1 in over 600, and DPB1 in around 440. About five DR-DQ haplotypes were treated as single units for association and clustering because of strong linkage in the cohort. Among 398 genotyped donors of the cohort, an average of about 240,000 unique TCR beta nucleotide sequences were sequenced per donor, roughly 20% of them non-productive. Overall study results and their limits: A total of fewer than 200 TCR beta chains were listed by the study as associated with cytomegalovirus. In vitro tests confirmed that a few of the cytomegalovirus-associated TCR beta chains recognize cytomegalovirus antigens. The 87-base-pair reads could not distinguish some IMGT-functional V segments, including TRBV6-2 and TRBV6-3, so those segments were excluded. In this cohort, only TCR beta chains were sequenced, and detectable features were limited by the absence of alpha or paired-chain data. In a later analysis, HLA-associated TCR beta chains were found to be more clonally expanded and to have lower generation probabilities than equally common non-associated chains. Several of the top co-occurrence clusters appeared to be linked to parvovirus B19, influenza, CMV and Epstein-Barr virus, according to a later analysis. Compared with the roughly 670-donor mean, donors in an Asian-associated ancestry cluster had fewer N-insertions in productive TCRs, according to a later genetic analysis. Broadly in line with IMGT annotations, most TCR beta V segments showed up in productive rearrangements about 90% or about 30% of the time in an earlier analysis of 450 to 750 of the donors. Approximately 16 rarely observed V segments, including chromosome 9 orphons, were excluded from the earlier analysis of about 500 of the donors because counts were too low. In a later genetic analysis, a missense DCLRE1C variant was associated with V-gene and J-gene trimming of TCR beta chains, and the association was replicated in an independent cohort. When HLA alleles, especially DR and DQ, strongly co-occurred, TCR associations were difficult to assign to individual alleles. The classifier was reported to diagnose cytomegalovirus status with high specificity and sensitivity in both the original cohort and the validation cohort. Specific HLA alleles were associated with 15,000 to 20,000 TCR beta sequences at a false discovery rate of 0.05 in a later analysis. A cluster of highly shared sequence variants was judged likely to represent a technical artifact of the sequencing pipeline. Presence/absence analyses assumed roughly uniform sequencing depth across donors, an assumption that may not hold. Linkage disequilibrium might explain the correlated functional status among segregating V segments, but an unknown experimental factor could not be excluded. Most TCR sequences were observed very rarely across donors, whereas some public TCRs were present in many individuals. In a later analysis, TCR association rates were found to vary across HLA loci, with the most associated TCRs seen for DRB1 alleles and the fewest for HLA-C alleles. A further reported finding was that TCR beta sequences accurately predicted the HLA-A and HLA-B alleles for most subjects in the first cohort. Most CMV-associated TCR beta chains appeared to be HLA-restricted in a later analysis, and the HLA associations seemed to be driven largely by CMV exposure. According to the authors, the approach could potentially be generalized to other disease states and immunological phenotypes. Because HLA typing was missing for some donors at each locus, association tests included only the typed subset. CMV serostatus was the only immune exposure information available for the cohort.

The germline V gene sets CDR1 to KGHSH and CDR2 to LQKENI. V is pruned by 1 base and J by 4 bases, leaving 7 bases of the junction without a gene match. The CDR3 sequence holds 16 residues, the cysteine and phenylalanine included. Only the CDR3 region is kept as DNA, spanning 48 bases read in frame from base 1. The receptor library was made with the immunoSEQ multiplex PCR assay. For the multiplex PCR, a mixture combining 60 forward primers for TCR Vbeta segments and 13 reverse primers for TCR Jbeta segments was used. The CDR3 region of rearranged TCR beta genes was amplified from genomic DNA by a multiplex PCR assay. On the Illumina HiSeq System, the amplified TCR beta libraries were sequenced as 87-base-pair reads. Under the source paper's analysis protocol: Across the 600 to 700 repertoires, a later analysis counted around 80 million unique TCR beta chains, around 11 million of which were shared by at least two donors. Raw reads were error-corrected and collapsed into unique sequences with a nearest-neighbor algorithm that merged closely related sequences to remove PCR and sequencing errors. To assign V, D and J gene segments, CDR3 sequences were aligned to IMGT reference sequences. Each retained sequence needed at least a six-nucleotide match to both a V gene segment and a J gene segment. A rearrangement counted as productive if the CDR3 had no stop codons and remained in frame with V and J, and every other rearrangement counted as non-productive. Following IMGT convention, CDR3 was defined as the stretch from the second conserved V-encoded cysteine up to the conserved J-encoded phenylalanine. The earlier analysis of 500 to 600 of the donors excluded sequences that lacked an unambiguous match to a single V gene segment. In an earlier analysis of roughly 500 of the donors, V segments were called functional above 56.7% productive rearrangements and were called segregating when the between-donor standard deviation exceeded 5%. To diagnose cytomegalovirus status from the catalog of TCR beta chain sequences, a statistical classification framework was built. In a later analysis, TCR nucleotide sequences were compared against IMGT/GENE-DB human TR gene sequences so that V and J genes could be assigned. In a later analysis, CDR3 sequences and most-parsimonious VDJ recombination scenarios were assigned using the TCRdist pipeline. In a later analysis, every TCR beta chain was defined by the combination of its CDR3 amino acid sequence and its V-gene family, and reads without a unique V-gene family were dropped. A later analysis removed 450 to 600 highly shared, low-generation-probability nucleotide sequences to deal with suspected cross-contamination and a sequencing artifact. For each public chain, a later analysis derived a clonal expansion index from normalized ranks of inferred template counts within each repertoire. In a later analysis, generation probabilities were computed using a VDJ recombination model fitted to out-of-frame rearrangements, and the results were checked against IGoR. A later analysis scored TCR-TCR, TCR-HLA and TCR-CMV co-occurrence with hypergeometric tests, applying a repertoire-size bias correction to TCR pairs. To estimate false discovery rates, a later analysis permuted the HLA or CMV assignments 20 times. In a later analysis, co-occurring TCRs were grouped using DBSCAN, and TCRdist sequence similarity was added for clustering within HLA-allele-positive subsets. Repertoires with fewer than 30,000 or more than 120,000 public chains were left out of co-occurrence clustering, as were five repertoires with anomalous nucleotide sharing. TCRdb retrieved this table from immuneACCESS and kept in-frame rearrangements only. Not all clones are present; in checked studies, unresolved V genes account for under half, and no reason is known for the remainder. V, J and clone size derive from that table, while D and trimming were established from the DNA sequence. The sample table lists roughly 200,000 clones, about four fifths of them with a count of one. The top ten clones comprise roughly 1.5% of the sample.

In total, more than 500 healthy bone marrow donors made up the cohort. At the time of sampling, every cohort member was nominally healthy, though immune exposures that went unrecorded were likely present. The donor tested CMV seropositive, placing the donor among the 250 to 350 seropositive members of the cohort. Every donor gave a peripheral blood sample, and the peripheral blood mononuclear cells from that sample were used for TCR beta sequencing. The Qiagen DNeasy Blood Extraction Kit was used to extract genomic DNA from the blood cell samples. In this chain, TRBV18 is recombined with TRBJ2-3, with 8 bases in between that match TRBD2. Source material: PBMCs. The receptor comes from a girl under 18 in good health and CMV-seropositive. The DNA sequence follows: TGTGCCAGCTCACCACTGACGGGGGGGCTTTCAGATACGCAGTATTTT. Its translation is CASSPLTGGLSDTQYF.